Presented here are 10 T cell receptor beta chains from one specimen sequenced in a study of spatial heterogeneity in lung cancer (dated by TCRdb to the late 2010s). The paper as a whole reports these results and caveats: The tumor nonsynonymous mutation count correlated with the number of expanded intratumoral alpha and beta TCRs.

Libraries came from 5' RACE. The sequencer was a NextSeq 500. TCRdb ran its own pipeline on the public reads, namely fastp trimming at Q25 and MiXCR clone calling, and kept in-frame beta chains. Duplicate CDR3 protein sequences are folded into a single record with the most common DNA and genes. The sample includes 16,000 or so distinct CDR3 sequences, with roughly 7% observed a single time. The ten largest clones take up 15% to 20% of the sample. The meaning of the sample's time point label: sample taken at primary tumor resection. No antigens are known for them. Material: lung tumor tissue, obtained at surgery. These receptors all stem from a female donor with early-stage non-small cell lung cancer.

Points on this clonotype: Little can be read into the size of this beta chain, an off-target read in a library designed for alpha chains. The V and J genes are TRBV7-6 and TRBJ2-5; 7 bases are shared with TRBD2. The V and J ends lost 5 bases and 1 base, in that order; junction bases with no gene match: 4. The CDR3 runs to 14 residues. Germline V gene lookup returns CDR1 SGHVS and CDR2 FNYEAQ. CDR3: CASSRGVLQETQYF. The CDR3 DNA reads TGTGCCAGCAGCCGGGGGGTCCTCCAAGAGACCCAGTACTTC.

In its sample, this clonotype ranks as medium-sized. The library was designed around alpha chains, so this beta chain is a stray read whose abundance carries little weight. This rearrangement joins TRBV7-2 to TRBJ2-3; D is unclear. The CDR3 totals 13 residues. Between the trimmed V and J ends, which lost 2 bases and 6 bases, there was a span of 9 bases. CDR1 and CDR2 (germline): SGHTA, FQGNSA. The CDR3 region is CASSLNRRDTQYF. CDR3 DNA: TGTGCCAGCAGCTTAAACCGCCGGGATACGCAGTATTTT.

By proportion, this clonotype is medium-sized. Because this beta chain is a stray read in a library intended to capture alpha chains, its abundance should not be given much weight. The CDR3 reads CASSPRDRDHTQYF. The CDR3 DNA reads TGTGCCAGCAGCCCCCGGGACAGGGATCATACGCAGTATTTT. The V gene is TRBV5-6, the J gene TRBJ2-3; 9 bases are shared with TRBD1. Germline CDR1 SGHDT, CDR2 YYEEEE. This CDR3 contains 14 residues. The V segment lost 4 bases and the J segment 7 bases; nucleotides outside the gene matches: 7.

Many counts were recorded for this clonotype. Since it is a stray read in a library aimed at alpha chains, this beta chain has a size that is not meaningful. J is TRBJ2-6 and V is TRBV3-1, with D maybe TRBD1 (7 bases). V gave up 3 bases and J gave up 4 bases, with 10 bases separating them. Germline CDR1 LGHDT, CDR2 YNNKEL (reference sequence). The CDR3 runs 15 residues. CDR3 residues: CASSQTGRGANVLTF. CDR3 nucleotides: TGTGCCAGCAGCCAGACAGGGAGGGGGGCCAACGTCCTGACTTTC.

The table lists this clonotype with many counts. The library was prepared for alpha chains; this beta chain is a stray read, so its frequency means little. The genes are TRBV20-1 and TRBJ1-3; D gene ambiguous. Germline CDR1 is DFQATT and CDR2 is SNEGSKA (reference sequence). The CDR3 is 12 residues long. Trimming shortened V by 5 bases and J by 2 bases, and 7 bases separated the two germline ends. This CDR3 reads CSASTAGNTIYF. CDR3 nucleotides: TGCAGTGCTTCCACGGCTGGAAACACCATATATTTT.

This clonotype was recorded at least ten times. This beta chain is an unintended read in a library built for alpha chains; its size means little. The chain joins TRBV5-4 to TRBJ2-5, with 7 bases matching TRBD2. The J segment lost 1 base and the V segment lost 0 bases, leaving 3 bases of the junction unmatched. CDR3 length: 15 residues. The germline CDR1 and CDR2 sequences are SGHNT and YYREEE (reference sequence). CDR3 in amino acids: CASSLVGGGQETQYF. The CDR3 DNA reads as TGTGCCAGCAGCTTGGTAGGCGGGGGCCAAGAGACCCAGTACTTC.

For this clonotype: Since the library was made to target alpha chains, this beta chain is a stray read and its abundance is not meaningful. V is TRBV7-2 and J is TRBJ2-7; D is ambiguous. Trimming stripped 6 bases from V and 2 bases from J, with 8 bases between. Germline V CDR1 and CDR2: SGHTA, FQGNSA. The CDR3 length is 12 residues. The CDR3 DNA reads TGTGCCAGCAGGTCAGGCACCTACGAGCAGTACTTC. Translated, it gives CASRSGTYEQYF.

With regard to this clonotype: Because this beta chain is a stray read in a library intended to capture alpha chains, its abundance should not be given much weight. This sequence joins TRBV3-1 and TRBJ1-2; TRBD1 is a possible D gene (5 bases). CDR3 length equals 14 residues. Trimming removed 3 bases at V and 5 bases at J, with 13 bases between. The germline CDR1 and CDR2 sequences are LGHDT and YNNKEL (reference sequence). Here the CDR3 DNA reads TGTGCCAGCAGCCAGAGGGCAGGGTCATATGGCTACACCTTC. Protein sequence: CASSQRAGSYGYTF.

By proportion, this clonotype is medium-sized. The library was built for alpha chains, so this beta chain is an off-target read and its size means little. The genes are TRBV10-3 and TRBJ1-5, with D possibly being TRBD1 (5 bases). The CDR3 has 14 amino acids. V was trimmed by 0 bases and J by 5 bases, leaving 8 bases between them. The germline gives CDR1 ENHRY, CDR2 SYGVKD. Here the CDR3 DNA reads TGTGCCATCAGTGAGTCTGGGGGTGATCAGCCCCAGCATTTT. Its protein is CAISESGGDQPQHF.

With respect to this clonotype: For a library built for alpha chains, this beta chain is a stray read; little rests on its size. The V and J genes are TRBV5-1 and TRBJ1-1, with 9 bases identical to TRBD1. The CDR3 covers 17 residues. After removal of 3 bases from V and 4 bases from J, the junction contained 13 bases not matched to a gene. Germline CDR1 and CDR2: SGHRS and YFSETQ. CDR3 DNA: TGCGCCAGCAGCTCTGTGACAGGGGGTAATAGGGGCACTGAAGCTTTCTTT. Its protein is CASSSVTGGNRGTEAFF.